These 28 T cell receptor beta chains were sequenced from one sample in a study of PD-1 blockade in classical Hodgkin lymphoma. The data were produced by immunoSEQ multiplex PCR, yet TCRdb's version contains in-frame clones alone and is incomplete. The table lists 50,000 or so clones, 90% of them singletons, with 11% to 15% in the top ten. Time point of the sample: cycle 4 day 1 (C4D1), after less than 7 weeks of nivolumab. Autologous stem cell transplantation was followed by relapse in every patient, and brentuximab vedotin exposure varied. Sample: peripheral blood mononuclear cells (PBMCs), taken before the fourth cycle of nivolumab. The receptors were sampled from a human donor with classical Hodgkin lymphoma.

This rearrangement joins TRBV10-2 to TRBJ2-2; D uncertain. The CDR3 is made up of 12 amino acids. Trimming left V 6 bases short and J 5 bases short, with 7 bases between. Germline V gives CDR1 WSHSY, CDR2 SAAADI. CDR3 protein: CASSGTTGELFF. As DNA, the CDR3 is TGCGCCAGCAGCGGTACAACCGGGGAGCTGTTTTTT.

This clone was seen more than once but under ten times. The chain combines TRBV2 with TRBJ2-3; D remains unclear. CDR1 SNHLY and CDR2 FYNNEI come from the germline V gene. The V gene lost 7 bases and the J gene lost 2 bases, with 7 bases spanning the gap. The CDR3 has 12 amino acids. CDR3 loop: CASTRVTDTQYF. The CDR3 DNA reads TGTGCCAGCACAAGGGTCACAGATACGCAGTATTTT. The full variable domain, completed using reference TRBV2 and TRBJ2-3, is EPEVTQTPSHQVTQMGQEVILRCVPISNHLYFYWYRQILGQKVEFLVSFYNNEISEKSEIFDDQFSVERPDGSNFTLKIRSTKLEDSAMYFCASTRVTDTQYFGPGTRLTVL.

This clone was seen a single time. The same CDR3 also results from other DNA sequences found in this sample. This chain's CDR3 is CASSFGLTGTYEQYF. For the CDR3, the DNA is TGTGCCAGCAGCTTTGGGCTCACGGGGACCTACGAGCAGTACTTC. This chain uses TRBV5-4 with TRBJ2-7, with a possible D match to TRBD2 (5 bases). Trimming removed 2 bases from V and 2 bases from J, with 14 bases in between. The germline V gene has CDR1 SGHNT and CDR2 YYREEE (reference sequence). The length of the CDR3 is 15 residues.

V is TRBV5-1 and J is TRBJ2-7; D is uncertain. The CDR3 length is 13 residues. V was cut by 1 base and J by 2 bases, with 7 bases left in between. Germline CDR1 SGHRS, CDR2 YFSETQ. CDR3 DNA: TGCGCCAGCAGCTTGTGGGCTACCTACGAGCAGTACTTC. Amino acid sequence: CASSLWATYEQYF. Complete variable domain (other parts from reference TRBV5-1 and TRBJ2-7): KAGVTQTPRYLIKTRGQQVTLSCSPISGHRSVSWYQQTPGQGLQFLFEYFSETQRNKGNFPGRFSGRQFSNSRSEMNVSTLELGDSALYLCASSLWATYEQYFGPGTRLTVT.

V and J are TRBV5-1 and TRBJ2-4; TRBD1 might be the D (6 bases). The CDR3 has 15 amino acids. V shed 4 bases and J shed 0 bases, with 11 bases lying between them. From germline, CDR1 is SGHRS and CDR2 YFSETQ. The CDR3: CASSARTEAKNIQYF. In nucleotides, the CDR3 is TGCGCCAGCAGCGCTCGGACAGAAGCCAAAAACATTCAGTACTTC.

The chain uses TRBV19 and TRBJ2-2; D possibly corresponds to TRBD1 (6 bases). Looked up from germline, CDR1 is LNHDA and CDR2 is SQIVND (reference sequence). The CDR3 consists of 15 residues. Trimming took off 6 bases at V and 5 bases at J, with 16 bases between the two ends. CDR3 sequence: CASRMADRKTGELFF. Written as DNA, the CDR3 is TGTGCCAGTAGGATGGCGGACAGAAAAACCGGGGAGCTGTTTTTT. The variable domain in full, completed from reference TRBV19 and TRBJ2-2, reads DGGITQSPKYLFRKEGQNVTLSCEQNLNHDAMYWYRQDPGQGLRLIYYSQIVNDFQKGDIAEGYSVSREKKESFPLTVTSAQKNPTAFYLCASRMADRKTGELFFGEGSRLTVL.

The chain is built from TRBV5-4 and TRBJ2-6; 9 bases fit TRBD1. V lost 0 bases and J lost 4; bases outside the gene matches: 5. The CDR3 is 17 amino acids. Germline V CDR1 and CDR2: SGHNT, YYREEE (reference sequence). The CDR3 protein is CASSLVSGTGGANVLTF. CDR3 DNA: TGTGCCAGCAGCTTGGTGTCCGGGACAGGGGGGGCCAACGTCCTGACTTTC.

The chain employs TRBV9 and TRBJ1-2; no firm D call. The CDR3 consists of 14 residues. Between the trimmed V and J ends, which lost 3 bases and 5 bases, there was a span of 14 bases. The germline gives CDR1 SGDLS, CDR2 YYNGEE. CDR3 residues: CASSGDGRGYGYTF. The CDR3 DNA is TGTGCCAGCAGCGGAGACGGACGGGGTTATGGCTACACCTTC.

The chain combines TRBV9 with TRBJ2-7; D may be TRBD1 (6 bases). In germline, CDR1 is SGDLS, CDR2 YYNGEE. V gave up 0 bases and J gave up 2 bases, with 9 bases separating them. The CDR3 length is 14 residues. CDR3 DNA: TGTGCCAGCAGCGTAGATCAGGGGACCTACGAGCAGTACTTC. Its translation: CASSVDQGTYEQYF.

Only one count was recorded for this clone. The rearrangement uses TRBV27 and TRBJ2-3; TRBD2 might be the D (5 bases). The CDR3 totals 15 residues. Between the trimmed V and J ends, which lost 3 bases and 2 bases, there was a span of 12 bases. Per the germline V gene, CDR1 is MNHEY and CDR2 is SMNVEV (reference sequence). CDR3 DNA: TGTGCCAGCAGTTTTTCGGCGGGCGACACAGATACGCAGTATTTT. This sequence encodes CASSFSAGDTDTQYF.

The rearrangement uses TRBV18 and TRBJ1-5; no clear D. Per germline, CDR1 KGHSH and CDR2 LQKENI. V was shortened by 5 bases and J by 4 bases, with 15 bases between the two germline ends. CDR3 length equals 15 residues. This CDR3 is CASSKETTGNQPQHF. The CDR3, as DNA: TGTGCCAGCTCAAAAGAAACGACTGGGAATCAGCCCCAGCATTTT.

This clone appeared once. This chain uses TRBV6-4 with TRBJ2-1; weak D call: TRBD2 (6 bases). Germline V gene sequence: CDR1 MRHNA, CDR2 SNTAGT. V was shortened by 0 bases and J by 6 bases, with 9 bases between the two germline ends. This CDR3 contains 14 residues. CDR3 protein: CASSDSTRGNEQFF. The CDR3 DNA is TGTGCCAGCAGTGACTCGACTAGGGGCAATGAGCAGTTCTTC.

This rearrangement joins TRBV14 to TRBJ2-1; 9 positions agree with TRBD2. V was clipped by 5 bases and J by 2 bases; unmatched bases: 16. The germline gives CDR1 SGHDN, CDR2 FVKESK. The CDR3 runs to 19 residues. The CDR3, as DNA: TGTGCCAGCAGCTCAAGTCCTGGCCGGCTAGCGGGAACCTACAATGAGCAGTTCTTC. It yields the protein CASSSSPGRLAGTYNEQFF.

The chain uses TRBV27 and TRBJ2-3; 11 nucleotides line up with TRBD2. The CDR3 is 15 amino acids. Germline CDR1 is MNHEY and CDR2 is SMNVEV (reference sequence). With V trimmed by 4 bases and J by 3 bases, 3 bases remained unmatched. CDR3 sequence: CASSSSGRQTDTQYF. As DNA, the CDR3 is TGTGCCAGCAGTTCTAGCGGGAGGCAAACAGATACGCAGTATTTT.

This clone was found once. The gene calls are TRBV7-9 and TRBJ2-3; TRBD1 matches at 9 bases. The CDR3 runs to 17 residues. V lost 3 bases and J lost 9; bases outside the gene matches: 16. The germline V gene encodes CDR1 SEHNR and CDR2 FQNEAQ (reference sequence). DNA of the CDR3: TGTGCCAGCAGCTTCGACAGGGGGACCTCTATGCACAACACGCAGTATTTT. Translated: CASSFDRGTSMHNTQYF. Full variable domain (remainder filled in from reference TRBV7-9 and TRBJ2-3): DTGVSQNPRHKITKRGQNVTFRCDPISEHNRLYWYRQTLGQGPEFLTYFQNEAQLEKSRLLSDRFSAERPKGSFSTLEIQRTEQGDSAMYLCASSFDRGTSMHNTQYFGPGTRLTVL.

The chain joins TRBV28 to TRBJ2-7; 7 positions match TRBD1. There are 11 residues in the CDR3. Germline-derived CDR1 and CDR2 are MDHEN and SYDVKM. Trimming cost V 10 bases and J 5 bases; bases outside gene matches: 5. CDR3 sequence reads: CATDRDDEQYF. CDR3 bases: TGTGCCACAGACAGGGATGACGAGCAGTACTTC.

V gene TRBV21-1 combines with J gene TRBJ2-1; the table's D call, TRBD2, was not checked against the DNA. TRBV21-1 is flagged as a pseudogene. The CDR3 consists of 14 residues. CDR3 protein: CASSNLCSKGEQFF. CDR3 bases: TGTGCCAGCAGCAATCTTTGTAGCAAAGGTGAGCAGTTCTTC.

V is TRBV10-3 and J is TRBJ1-4; no definite D call. The germline gives CDR1 ENHRY, CDR2 SYGVKD. V shed 0 bases and J shed 4 bases, with 9 bases lying between them. CDR3 length: 15 residues. The CDR3 coding sequence is TGTGCCATCAGTGAGTCCGGAGAGGTTAATGAAAAACTGTTTTTT. This gives the protein CAISESGEVNEKLFF.

The genes are TRBV10-3 and TRBJ2-7, with 8 bases matching TRBD1. Germline V gene data show CDR1 as ENHRY and CDR2 as SYGVKD. The ends lost 5 bases at V and 1 base at J; junction bases unmatched: 4. This CDR3 is 14 amino acids long. The CDR3 sequence: CAISRTGGSYEQYF. CDR3 DNA sequence: TGTGCCATCAGTAGAACAGGGGGATCCTACGAGCAGTACTTC.

The rearrangement links TRBV15 to TRBJ2-2, with 10 positions matching TRBD2. The ends lost 2 bases at V and 5 bases at J; junction bases unmatched: 8. This CDR3 is built from 17 residues. Germline V gene data show CDR1 as LNHNV and CDR2 as YYDKDF (reference sequence). CDR3 bases: TGTGCCACCAGCAGACCCTCTAGCGGGAGTTATACCGGGGAGCTGTTTTTT. It is translated as CATSRPSSGSYTGELFF.

The chain carries TRBV5-4 and TRBJ1-3; weak D call: TRBD1 (5 bases). CDR3 size: 16 residues. V lost 0 bases to trimming and J lost 1 base, with 11 bases between them. Germline V CDR1 and CDR2: SGHNT, YYREEE (reference sequence). The CDR3 region has the DNA TGTGCCAGCAGCTTGGGGGGCAGTAGATCTGGAAACACCATATATTTT. Amino acid sequence: CASSLGGSRSGNTIYF. The variable domain in full, with the rest retrieved from reference TRBV5-4 and TRBJ1-3, is ETGVTQSPTHLIKTRGQQVTLRCSSQSGHNTVSWYQQALGQGPQFIFQYYREEENGRGNFPPRFSGLQFPNYSSELNVNALELDDSALYLCASSLGGSRSGNTIYFGEGSWLTVV.

The chain couples TRBV15 to TRBJ2-1, with D possibly being TRBD1 or TRBD2 (5 bases each). Between the trimmed V and J ends, which lost 3 bases and 10 bases, there was a span of 13 bases. This CDR3 has 13 amino acids. Germline values: CDR1 LNHNV, CDR2 YYDKDF (reference sequence). Written as DNA, the CDR3 is TGTGCCACCAGCAGTTTCGCCGGGGACGAGCAGTTCTTC. Its translation: CATSSFAGDEQFF. Full variable domain (rest looked up from reference TRBV15 and TRBJ2-1): DAMVIQNPRYQVTQFGKPVTLSCSQTLNHNVMYWYQQKSSQAPKLLFHYYDKDFNNEADTPDNFQSRRPNTSFCFLDIRSPGLGDTAMYLCATSSFAGDEQFFGPGTRLTVL.

V is TRBV29-1 and J is TRBJ1-5; 10 nucleotides agree with TRBD1. The germline V gene has CDR1 SQVTM and CDR2 ANQGSEA. J lost 7 bases, V lost 0 bases, and 9 bases had no gene match. The CDR3 length is 16 residues. The CDR3 region has the DNA TGCAGCGTTGAAGATCGATGGGGACAGGGGAAACAGCCCCAGCATTTT. Its protein product is CSVEDRWGQGKQPQHF.

J is TRBJ2-1 and V is TRBV7-3, with 7 bases matching TRBD2. Looked up from germline, CDR1 is SGHTA and CDR2 is FQGTGA. The CDR3 is made up of 16 amino acids. The junction had 13 bases not matched to a gene; V was cut back by 4 bases and J by 7 bases. The CDR3 sequence: CASSSEPIRRENEQFF. As DNA, the CDR3 is TGTGCCAGCAGCTCCGAGCCTATCCGGCGGGAGAATGAGCAGTTCTTC. Looking up the rest from reference TRBV7-3 and TRBJ2-1 gives the full variable domain: GAGVSQTPSNKVTEKGKYVELRCDPISGHTALYWYRQSLGQGPEFLIYFQGTGAADDSGLPNDRFFAVRPEGSVSTLKIQRTERGDSAVYLCASSSEPIRRENEQFFGPGTRLTVL.

The chain combines TRBV6-5 with TRBJ2-3, with D possibly TRBD2 on 6 matching bases. This CDR3 is built from 9 residues. Trimming left V 11 bases short and J 6 bases short, with 6 bases between. Germline CDR1 reads MNHEY; CDR2 reads SVGAGI. DNA for the CDR3: TGTGCCGGGGGGGATACGCAGTATTTT. It encodes CAGGDTQYF.

This clone was observed a single time. The rearrangement uses TRBV7-9 and TRBJ1-4; TRBD1 aligns across 8 bases. Trimming at V came to 5 bases and at J to 6 bases, leaving 11 bases not matched to a gene. Germline-derived CDR1 and CDR2 are SEHNR and FQNEAQ (reference sequence). This CDR3 contains 16 residues. CDR3 in amino acids: CASSISQGAVDEKLFF. CDR3 nucleotide sequence: TGTGCCAGCAGCATCTCTCAGGGGGCCGTGGATGAAAAACTGTTTTTT.

The chain is built from TRBV13 and TRBJ2-1; D gene unclear. Trimming cost V 5 bases and J 8 bases, with 16 bases left between them. The CDR3 extends over 14 amino acids. Germline CDR1 is PRHDT and CDR2 is FYEKMQ (reference sequence). CDR3 nucleotides: TGTGCCAGCAGCCCCTGGGCCCCGCGCGATGAGCAGTTCTTC. Encoded protein: CASSPWAPRDEQFF.

The rearrangement links TRBV15 to TRBJ2-7, with a possible D match to TRBD2 (6 bases). Between the trimmed V and J ends, which lost 4 bases and 4 bases, there was a span of 29 bases. The CDR3 has 19 amino acids. Per the germline V gene, CDR1 is LNHNV and CDR2 is YYDKDF (reference sequence). CDR3 DNA: TGTGCCACCAGCACCCCTTTAATGGAGGGCAAAAGCATTAGGTACGAGCAGTACTTC. This translates into CATSTPLMEGKSIRYEQYF.